Listed below are T cell receptor beta chains from one sample, sequenced in a study of blood T cell repertoires in COVID-19. The data were produced by immunoSEQ multiplex PCR, yet TCRdb's version contains in-frame clones alone and is incomplete. The sample has around 190,000 clones, roughly four fifths seen once. The sequencing input was peripheral blood. These receptors all stem from a middle-aged woman with COVID-19, enrolled during active disease. Both conserved end residues are part of each CDR3. D genes are given only for firm matches. Some rows mark clone size as missing; the rest say once, few, many or name a class of expanded clone.

TRBV2	TRBD1	TRBJ1-1	13	.	TGTGCCAGCAGTCGGACAGGGGACACTGAAGCTTTCTTT	CASSRTGDTEAFF
TRBV3-1/TRBV3-2	.	TRBJ1-1	13	.	TGTGCCAGCAGCCAGGGGGGGAACACTGAAGCTTTCTTT	CASSQGGNTEAFF
TRBV13	.	TRBJ2-3	16	.	TGTGCCAGCAGCTCATATCGGGGGGCGTCGGCAGATACGCAGTATTTT	CASSSYRGASADTQYF
TRBV4-1	.	TRBJ1-2	14	.	TGCGCCAGCAGCCAGCCACTCGAACTACATGGCTACACCTTC	CASSQPLELHGYTF
TRBV2	.	TRBJ1-2	15	.	TGTGCCACCTCGGGTCGGGGGGCGTCGTACTATGGCTACACCTTC	CATSGRGASYYGYTF
TRBV6-1	.	TRBJ1-1	12	.	TGTGCCAGCAGGGCGGGGGACACTGAAGCTTTCTTT	CASRAGDTEAFF
TRBV4-1	.	TRBJ2-1	13	.	TGCGCCAGCACCGAATCCCCAGGGAATGAGCAGTTCTTC	CASTESPGNEQFF
TRBV3-1/TRBV3-2	.	TRBJ2-5	16	once	TGTGCCAGCAGCCTAGGGGGTACTGGAATCCAAGAGACCCAGTACTTC	CASSLGGTGIQETQYF
TRBV5-4	.	TRBJ2-1	14	.	TGTGCCAGCAGCTTGCGCCTACTTCCCTATGAGCAGTTCTTC	CASSLRLLPYEQFF
TRBV5-1	TRBD1	TRBJ2-1	13	.	TGCGCCAGCAGCTGGGTTACAGGGGCTGAGCAGTTCTTC	CASSWVTGAEQFF
TRBV9	TRBD2	TRBJ2-7	17	.	TGTGCCAGCAGCGTAGGAGGGAGCGGGAGGATATCGAACGAGCAGTACTTC	CASSVGGSGRISNEQYF
TRBV5-4	.	TRBJ2-1	11	.	TGTGCCAGCAGCTTAGGAGGGGAGCAGTTCTTC	CASSLGGEQFF
TRBV3-1/TRBV3-2	.	TRBJ2-1	17	.	TGTGCCAGCAGCCATCTGGTCGGGGTTAACTCCTACAATGAGCAGTTCTTC	CASSHLVGVNSYNEQFF
TRBV5-8	TRBD1	TRBJ1-5	16	few	TGTGCCAGCAGCACGGAGGGGTGGACAGGGAGTTCGCCCCAGCATTTT	CASSTEGWTGSSPQHF
TRBV7-9	TRBD1	TRBJ1-5	14	once	TGTGCCAGCAGCTCGACAGGGGTTGGTCAGCCCCAGCATTTT	CASSSTGVGQPQHF
TRBV28	.	TRBJ1-6	15	.	TGTGCCAGCATCGAACAGGGCTCCTATAATTCACCCCTCCACTTT	CASIEQGSYNSPLHF
TRBV7-9	.	TRBJ1-4	15	.	TGTGCCAGCAGCGCCCCACAGGTGATAGGTGAAAAACTGTTTTTT	CASSAPQVIGEKLFF
TRBV18	TRBD1	TRBJ2-7	16	.	TGTGCCAGCTCACCCACCTTCGACAGGGCGTCCTACGAGCAGTACTTC	CASSPTFDRASYEQYF
TRBV10-3	.	TRBJ1-2	11	once	TGTGCCATCAGTGAAGGGGGTGGCTACACCTTC	CAISEGGGYTF
TRBV3-1/TRBV3-2	TRBD2	TRBJ2-1	16	.	TGTGCCAGCAGCCCTATAGCGGGTGGGGTCTACGATGAGCAGTTCTTC	CASSPIAGGVYDEQFF
TRBV3-1/TRBV3-2	.	TRBJ2-3	13	.	TGTGCCAGCAGCCTGAAAGCGGCTGATACGCAGTATTTT	CASSLKAADTQYF
TRBV7-9	TRBD1	TRBJ1-2	15	.	TGTGCCAGCAGCCCTAGGACAGGCACACACTATGGCTACACCTTC	CASSPRTGTHYGYTF
TRBV4-2	.	TRBJ1-1	15	.	TGTGCCAGCAGCCAAGGAGGGCCCAGGTCCACTGAAGCTTTCTTT	CASSQGGPRSTEAFF
TRBV3-1/TRBV3-2	.	TRBJ1-1	14	.	TGTGCCAGCAGCCCCATTCCGGGAAACACTGAAGCTTTCTTT	CASSPIPGNTEAFF
TRBV11-2	TRBD2	TRBJ2-7	18	.	TGTGCCAGCCGCCCAAGGATCCCGGGACTAGCGGTTTCCTACGAGCAGTACTTC	CASRPRIPGLAVSYEQYF
TRBV5-6	TRBD1	TRBJ2-2	15	.	TGTGCCAGCAGCTTAACAGGGGTGCACACCGGGGAGCTGTTTTTT	CASSLTGVHTGELFF
TRBV21-1	.	TRBJ1-2	15	.	TGTGCCAGCAGCAAAGTTGCGAGGGGGTTACATGGCTACACCTTC	CASSKVARGLHGYTF
TRBV29-1	.	TRBJ1-4	13	.	TGCAGCGTTGGGCGGGGGCAGGGTGAAAAACTGTTTTTT	CSVGRGQGEKLFF
TRBV13	TRBD1	TRBJ2-1	16	.	TGTGCCAGCAGTCGCCCCCCGGGACAGGGCGACAATGAGCAGTTCTTC	CASSRPPGQGDNEQFF